This T cell receptor (beta chain) comes out of a study of T-cell memory formation after mild COVID-19. TCRdb recomputed calls from the 5' RACE reads with MiXCR, one row per CDR3 protein. The sample lists approximately 150,000 distinct CDR3 sequences; about 6.1% were seen once. V lost 0 bases and J lost 4, with 3 bases in between. The length of the CDR3 is 12 residues. Germline CDR1 LNHNV, CDR2 YYDKDF (reference sequence). This clonotype was counted only a few times. The receptor's source is an adult woman who had mild COVID-19 (a few samples of this study predate the infection). Cell type and time point are not known. Sequencing input: PBMCs or a T cell subset sorted from them (not recorded which). This chain links TRBV15 with TRBJ1-1; D unclear. CDR3 coding DNA: TGTGCCACCAGCAGAGATACCACTGAAGCTTTCTTT. Encoded protein: CATSRDTTEAFF.